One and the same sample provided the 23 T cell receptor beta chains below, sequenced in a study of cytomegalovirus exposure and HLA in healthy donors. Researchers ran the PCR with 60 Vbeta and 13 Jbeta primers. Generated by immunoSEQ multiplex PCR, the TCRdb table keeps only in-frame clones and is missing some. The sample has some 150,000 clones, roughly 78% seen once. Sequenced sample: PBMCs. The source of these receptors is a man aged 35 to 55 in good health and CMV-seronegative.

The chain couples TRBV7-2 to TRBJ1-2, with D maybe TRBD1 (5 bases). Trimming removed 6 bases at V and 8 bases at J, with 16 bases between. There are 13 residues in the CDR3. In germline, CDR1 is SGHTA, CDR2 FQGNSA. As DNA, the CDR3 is TGTGCCAGCAGTATCACACAGGCCGTAGGCTACACCTTC. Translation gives CASSITQAVGYTF.

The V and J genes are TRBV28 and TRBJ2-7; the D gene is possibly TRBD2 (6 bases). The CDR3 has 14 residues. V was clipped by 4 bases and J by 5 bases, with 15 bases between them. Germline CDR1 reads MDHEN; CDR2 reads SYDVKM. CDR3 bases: TGTGCCAGCAGTTCAGACGGGGGTTCGGACGAGCAGTACTTC. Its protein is CASSSDGGSDEQYF.

The CDR3 DNA is TGTGCCACCCATACCTGGACAGTTCGCTACGAGCAGTACTTC. Residues: CATHTWTVRYEQYF. The chain links TRBV6-5 to TRBJ2-7; possibly TRBD1 for D (6 bases). Between the trimmed V and J ends, which lost 10 bases and 3 bases, there was a span of 19 bases. The CDR3 extends over 14 amino acids. The germline V gene encodes CDR1 MNHEY and CDR2 SVGAGI.

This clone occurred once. The CDR3 protein is CASSLEGTGNTIYF. As DNA, the CDR3 is TGTGCCAGCAGTTTGGAGGGAACTGGAAACACCATATATTTT. The J gene is TRBJ1-3, the V gene TRBV6-1; no clear D. The V and J ends lost 5 bases and 2 bases respectively, with 10 bases between them. From germline, CDR1 is MNHNS and CDR2 SASEGT. This CDR3 spans 14 amino acids.

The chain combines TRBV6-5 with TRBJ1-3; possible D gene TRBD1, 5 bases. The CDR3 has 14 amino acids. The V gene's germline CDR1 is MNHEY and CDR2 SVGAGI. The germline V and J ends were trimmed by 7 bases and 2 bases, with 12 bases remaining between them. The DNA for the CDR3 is TGTGCCAGCATCCCCGCGGGGGCTGGAAACACCATATATTTT. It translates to CASIPAGAGNTIYF.

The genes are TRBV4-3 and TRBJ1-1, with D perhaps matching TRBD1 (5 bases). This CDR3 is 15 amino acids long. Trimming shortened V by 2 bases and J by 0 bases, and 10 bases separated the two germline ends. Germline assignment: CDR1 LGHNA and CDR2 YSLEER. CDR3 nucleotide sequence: TGCGCCAGCAGCCAAACGGGACTTCTGAACACTGAAGCTTTCTTT. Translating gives CASSQTGLLNTEAFF.

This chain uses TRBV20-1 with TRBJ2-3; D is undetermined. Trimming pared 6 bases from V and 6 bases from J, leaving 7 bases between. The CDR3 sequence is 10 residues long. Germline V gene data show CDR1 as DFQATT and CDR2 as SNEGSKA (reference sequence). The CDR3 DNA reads TGCAGTGCCTCGGTCGATACGCAGTATTTT. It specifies CSASVDTQYF.

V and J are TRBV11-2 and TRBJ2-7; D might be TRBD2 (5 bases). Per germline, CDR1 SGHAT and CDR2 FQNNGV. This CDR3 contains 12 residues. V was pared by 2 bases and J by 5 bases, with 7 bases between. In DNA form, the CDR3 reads TGTGCCAGCAGCTTATTCGGGGACGAGCAGTACTTC. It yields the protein CASSLFGDEQYF.

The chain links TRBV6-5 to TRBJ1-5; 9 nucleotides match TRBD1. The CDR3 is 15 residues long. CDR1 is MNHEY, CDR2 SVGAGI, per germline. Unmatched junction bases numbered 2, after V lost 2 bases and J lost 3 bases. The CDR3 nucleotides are TGTGCCAGCAGTTACGGACAGGGGTTCAATCAGCCCCAGCATTTT. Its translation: CASSYGQGFNQPQHF.

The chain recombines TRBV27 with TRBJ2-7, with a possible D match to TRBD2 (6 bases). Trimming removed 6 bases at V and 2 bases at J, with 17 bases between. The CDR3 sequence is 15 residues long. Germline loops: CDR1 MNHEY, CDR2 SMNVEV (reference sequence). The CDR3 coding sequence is TGTGCCAGCAGCCCCATGGGCGGGGCAACCTACGAGCAGTACTTC. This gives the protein CASSPMGGATYEQYF.

Here the CDR3 reads CASSQTAGGRYEQFF. The CDR3 DNA follows: TGTGCCAGCAGCCAAACCGCGGGAGGGCGGTATGAGCAGTTCTTC. The chain combines TRBV4-2 with TRBJ2-1; 9 nucleotides match TRBD2. The CDR3 covers 15 residues. Germline V CDR1 and CDR2: LGHNA, YNFKEQ. Trimming removed 2 bases from V and 8 bases from J; junction bases left unmatched: 7.

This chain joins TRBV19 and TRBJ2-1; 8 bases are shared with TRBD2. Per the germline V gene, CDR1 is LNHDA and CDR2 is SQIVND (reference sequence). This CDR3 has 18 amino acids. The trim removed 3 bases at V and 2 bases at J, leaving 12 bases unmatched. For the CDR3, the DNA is TGTGCCAGTAGTATTAGTCATCGGCTAGCGGGTACCTACAATGAGCAGTTCTTC. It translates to CASSISHRLAGTYNEQFF.

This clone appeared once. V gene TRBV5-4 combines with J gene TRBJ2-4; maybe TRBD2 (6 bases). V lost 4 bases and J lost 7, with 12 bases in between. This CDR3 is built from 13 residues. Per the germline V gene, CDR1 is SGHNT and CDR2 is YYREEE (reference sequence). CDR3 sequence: CASSLPGDNIQYF. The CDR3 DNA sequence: TGTGCCAGCAGCCTCCCGGGAGACAACATTCAGTACTTC.

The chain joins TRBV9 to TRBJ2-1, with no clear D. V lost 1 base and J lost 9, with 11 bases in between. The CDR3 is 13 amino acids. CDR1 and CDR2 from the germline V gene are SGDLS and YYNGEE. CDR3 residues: CASSVLQISEQFF. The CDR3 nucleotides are TGTGCCAGCAGCGTATTACAGATTAGTGAGCAGTTCTTC.

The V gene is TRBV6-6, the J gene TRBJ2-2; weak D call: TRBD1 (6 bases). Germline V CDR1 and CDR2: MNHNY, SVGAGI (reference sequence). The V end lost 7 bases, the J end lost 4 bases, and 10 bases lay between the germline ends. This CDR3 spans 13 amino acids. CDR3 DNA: TGTGCCAGCATGGGCAGGGGCACCGGGGAGCTGTTTTTT. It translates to CASMGRGTGELFF.

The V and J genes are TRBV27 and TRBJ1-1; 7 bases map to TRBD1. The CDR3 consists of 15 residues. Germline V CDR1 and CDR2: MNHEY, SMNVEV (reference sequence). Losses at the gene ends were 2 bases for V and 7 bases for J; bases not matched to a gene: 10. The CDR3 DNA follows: TGTGCCAGCAGTTTAACGGGTGGGTGGACAGGTGAAGCTTTCTTT. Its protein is CASSLTGGWTGEAFF.

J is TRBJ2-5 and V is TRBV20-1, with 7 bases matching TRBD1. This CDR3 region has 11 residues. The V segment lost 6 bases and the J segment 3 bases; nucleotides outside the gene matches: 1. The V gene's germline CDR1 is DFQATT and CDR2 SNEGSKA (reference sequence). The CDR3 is CSAGGEETQYF. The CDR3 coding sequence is TGCAGTGCAGGGGGCGAAGAGACCCAGTACTTC.

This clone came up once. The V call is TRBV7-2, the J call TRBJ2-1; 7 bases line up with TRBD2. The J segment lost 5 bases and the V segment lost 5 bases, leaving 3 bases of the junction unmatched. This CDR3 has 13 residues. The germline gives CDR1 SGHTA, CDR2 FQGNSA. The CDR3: CASSTLADNEQFF. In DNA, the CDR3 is TGTGCCAGCAGCACCCTAGCGGACAATGAGCAGTTCTTC.

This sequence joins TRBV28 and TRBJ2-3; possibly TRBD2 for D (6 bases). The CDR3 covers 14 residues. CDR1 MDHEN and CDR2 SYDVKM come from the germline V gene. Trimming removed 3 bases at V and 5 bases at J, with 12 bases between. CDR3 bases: TGTGCCAGCAGTTTGGGGGGTATCAAAGATACGCAGTATTTT. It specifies CASSLGGIKDTQYF.

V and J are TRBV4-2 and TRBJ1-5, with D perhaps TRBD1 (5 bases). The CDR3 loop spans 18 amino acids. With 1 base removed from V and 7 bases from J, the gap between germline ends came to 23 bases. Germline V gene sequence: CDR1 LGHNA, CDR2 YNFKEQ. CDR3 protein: CASSQGDGRTYSGQPQHF. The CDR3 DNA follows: TGTGCCAGCAGCCAAGGGGACGGGAGGACTTATTCCGGACAGCCCCAGCATTTT.

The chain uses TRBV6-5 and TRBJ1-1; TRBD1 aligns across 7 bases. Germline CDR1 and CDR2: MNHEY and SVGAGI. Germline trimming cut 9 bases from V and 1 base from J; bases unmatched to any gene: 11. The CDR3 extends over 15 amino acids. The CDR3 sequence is CARINVKGANTEAFF. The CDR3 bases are TGTGCCAGGATAAACGTCAAGGGGGCGAACACTGAAGCTTTCTTT.

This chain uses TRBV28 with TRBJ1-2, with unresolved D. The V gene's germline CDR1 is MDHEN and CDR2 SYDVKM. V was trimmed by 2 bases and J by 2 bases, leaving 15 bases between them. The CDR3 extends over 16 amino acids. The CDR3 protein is CASSLLHLDLNYGYTF. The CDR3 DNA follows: TGTGCCAGCAGTTTACTCCACCTTGACTTAAACTATGGCTACACCTTC.

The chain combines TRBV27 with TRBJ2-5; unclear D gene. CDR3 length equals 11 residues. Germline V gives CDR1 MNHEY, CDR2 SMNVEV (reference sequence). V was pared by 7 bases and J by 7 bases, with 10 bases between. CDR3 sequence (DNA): TGTGCCAGCACCGGAGAAGGGACCCAGTACTTC. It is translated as CASTGEGTQYF.